This T cell receptor beta chain was recovered during a study of T cell repertoires in ileal Crohn's disease. On the study more broadly: About half received postoperative treatment, under 14 with thiopurines and approximately 19 anti-TNF.

This clone was recorded only once. As yet, its antigen is unknown. Clones were sequenced by immunoSEQ multiplex PCR, and TCRdb holds only the in-frame ones, with some missing. The sample has roughly 16,000 clones, 93% seen once. From germline, CDR1 is LGHNA and CDR2 YSLEER. There are 15 residues in the CDR3. Between the trimmed V and J ends, which lost 1 base and 1 base, there was a span of 10 bases. General study results and limits: High-frequency clones were more common in sorted CD8 than CD4 cells.

Material for sequencing was ileal tissue. This receptor was obtained from an adult with Crohn's disease. The chain carries TRBV4-3 and TRBJ2-5; D remains ambiguous. DNA of the CDR3: TGCGCCAGCAGCCAAGCAGAACAGTCCCAAGAGACCCAGTACTTC. This codes for CASSQAEQSQETQYF.